Listed below are T cell receptor beta chains from one sample, sequenced in a study of blood T cell repertoires in COVID-19. Using immunoSEQ multiplex PCR, the repertoire was profiled, and TCRdb retains in-frame clones only, with some absent. The sample contains some 140,000 clones, 84% of which appear only once. The material sequenced was PBMCs or T cells enriched from blood (not recorded which). The receptor source for this set is a man aged 40-49 years with acute COVID-19. Both conserved end residues are part of each CDR3. Each record gives: D gene, V gene, CDR3 protein. D genes are given only for firm matches.

>NA|TRBV7-2
CASSLSYESGSSYEQYF
>NA|TRBV28
CASSFSGTRRGSEQYF
>TRBD1|TRBV6-2/TRBV6-3
CASSSGQGPTGELFF
>NA|TRBV29-1
CSVEELRGLNYGYTF
>TRBD1|TRBV4-1
CASSQEDRGGYTF
>NA|TRBV19
CASSIGHMNNQPQHF
>NA|TRBV9
CASSVQGQTGELFF
>NA|TRBV7-6
CASSLAVGLQLNNEQFF
>TRBD1|TRBV7-9
CASSHLRGPSGELFF
>TRBD1|TRBV5-4
CASTETGQTYNEQFF